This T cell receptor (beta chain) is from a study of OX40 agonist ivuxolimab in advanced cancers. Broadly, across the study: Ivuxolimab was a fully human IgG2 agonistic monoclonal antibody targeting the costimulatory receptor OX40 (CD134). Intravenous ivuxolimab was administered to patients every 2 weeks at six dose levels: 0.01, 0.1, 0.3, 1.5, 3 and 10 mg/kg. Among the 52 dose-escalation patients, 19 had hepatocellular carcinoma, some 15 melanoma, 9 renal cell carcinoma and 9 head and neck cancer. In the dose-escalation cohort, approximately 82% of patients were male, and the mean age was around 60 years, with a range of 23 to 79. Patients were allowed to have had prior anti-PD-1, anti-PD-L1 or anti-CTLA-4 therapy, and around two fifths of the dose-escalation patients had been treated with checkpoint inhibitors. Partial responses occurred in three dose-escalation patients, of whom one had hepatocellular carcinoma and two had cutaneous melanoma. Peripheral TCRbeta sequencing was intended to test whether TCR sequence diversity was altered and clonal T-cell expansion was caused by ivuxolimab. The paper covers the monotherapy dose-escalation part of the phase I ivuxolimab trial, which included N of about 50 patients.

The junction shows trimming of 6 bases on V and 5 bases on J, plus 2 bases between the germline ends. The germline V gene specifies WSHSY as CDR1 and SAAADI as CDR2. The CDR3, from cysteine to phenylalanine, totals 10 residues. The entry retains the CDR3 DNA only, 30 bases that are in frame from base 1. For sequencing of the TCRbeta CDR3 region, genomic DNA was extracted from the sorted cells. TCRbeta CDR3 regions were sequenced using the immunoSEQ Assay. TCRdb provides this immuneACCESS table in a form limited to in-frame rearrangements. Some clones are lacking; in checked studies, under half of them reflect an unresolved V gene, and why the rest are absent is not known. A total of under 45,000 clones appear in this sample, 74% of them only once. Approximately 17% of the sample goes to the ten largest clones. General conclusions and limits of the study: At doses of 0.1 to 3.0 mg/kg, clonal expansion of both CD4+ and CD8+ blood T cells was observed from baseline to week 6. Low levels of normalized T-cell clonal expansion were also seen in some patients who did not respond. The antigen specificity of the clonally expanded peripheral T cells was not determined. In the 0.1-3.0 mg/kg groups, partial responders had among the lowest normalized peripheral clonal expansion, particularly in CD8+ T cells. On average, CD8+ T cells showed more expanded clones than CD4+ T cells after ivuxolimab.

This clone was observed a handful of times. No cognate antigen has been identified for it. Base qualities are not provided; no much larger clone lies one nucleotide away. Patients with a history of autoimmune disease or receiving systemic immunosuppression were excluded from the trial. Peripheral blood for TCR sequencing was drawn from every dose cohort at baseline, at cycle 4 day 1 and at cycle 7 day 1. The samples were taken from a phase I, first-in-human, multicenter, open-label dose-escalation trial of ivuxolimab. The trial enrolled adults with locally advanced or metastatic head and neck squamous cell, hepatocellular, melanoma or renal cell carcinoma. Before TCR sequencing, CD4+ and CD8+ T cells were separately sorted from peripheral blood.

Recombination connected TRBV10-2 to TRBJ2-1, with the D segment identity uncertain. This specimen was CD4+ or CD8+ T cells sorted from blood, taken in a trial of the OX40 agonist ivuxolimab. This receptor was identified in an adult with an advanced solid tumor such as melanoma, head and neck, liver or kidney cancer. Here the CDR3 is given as CASRDNEQFF. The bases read TGCGCCAGCAGGGACAATGAGCAGTTCTTC.